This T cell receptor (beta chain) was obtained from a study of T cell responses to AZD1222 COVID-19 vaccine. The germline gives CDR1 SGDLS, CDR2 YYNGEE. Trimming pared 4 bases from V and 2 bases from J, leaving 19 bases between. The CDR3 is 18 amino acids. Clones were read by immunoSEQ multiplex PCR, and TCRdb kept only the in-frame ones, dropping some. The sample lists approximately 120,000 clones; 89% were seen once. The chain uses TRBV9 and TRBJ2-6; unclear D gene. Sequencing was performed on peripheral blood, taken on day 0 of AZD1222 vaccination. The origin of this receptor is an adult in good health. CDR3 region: CASSPSSNIPAGANVLTF. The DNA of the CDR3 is TGTGCCAGCAGCCCTAGTAGTAACATCCCAGCTGGGGCCAACGTCCTGACTTTC.